These T cell receptor beta chains were read from a single sample in a study of T cell repertoires in cytomegalovirus infection. MiXCR, applied by TCRdb to the reads, yields one record per CDR3 protein. The sample lists approximately 83,000 distinct CDR3 sequences; about 24% were seen once. These receptors have no known antigen. Specimen: CD8+ T cells from cultured PBMCs, collected from culture after CMV antigen stimulation. The receptors were sampled from a human donor in good health (CMV status not recorded). Some clones in this sample may be carry-over from other donors' samples. Both conserved end residues are part of each CDR3. Fields, in order: CDR3 DNA, CDR3 protein, clone size, V gene, D gene, J gene. The D gene is left open where the match is weak. Clone size is stated in some rows and not others, as once, few, many or a class when expanded.

DNA: TGTGCCAGCAGCGACTACTACAATGAGCAGTTCTTC
CDR3: CASSDYYNEQFF
size: -
V: TRBV11-3
D: -
J: TRBJ2-1

DNA: TGTGCCAGCAGCGTAACCTCCTACAATGAGCAGTTCTTC
CDR3: CASSVTSYNEQFF
size: -
V: TRBV9
D: -
J: TRBJ2-1

DNA: TGTGCCAGCACCACAGGGACAGGGGGCTACAATGAGCAGTTCTTC
CDR3: CASTTGTGGYNEQFF
size: -
V: TRBV27
D: TRBD1
J: TRBJ2-1

DNA: TGTGCCAGTAGCCCCGTGTGGACTAGTGGTAATACGCAGTATTTT
CDR3: CASSPVWTSGNTQYF
size: many
V: TRBV19
D: TRBD2
J: TRBJ2-3

DNA: TGCGCCAGCAGCCCAGGGGGGGGATACAATCAGCCCCAGCATTTT
CDR3: CASSPGGGYNQPQHF
size: -
V: TRBV4-1
D: TRBD1
J: TRBJ1-5

DNA: TGTGCCAGCAGTGGAGGGGCAGCTAATGAAAAACTGTTTTTT
CDR3: CASSGGAANEKLFF
size: few
V: TRBV28
D: -
J: TRBJ1-4

DNA: TGTGCCAGCAGCGTATCCGGGACCTTAGCGGCCGGGGAGCTGTTTTTT
CDR3: CASSVSGTLAAGELFF
size: many
V: TRBV9
D: -
J: TRBJ2-2

DNA: TGTGCCTGGAGTAGGATAGCGGGAGTGGGTGAGCAGTACTTC
CDR3: CAWSRIAGVGEQYF
size: few
V: TRBV30
D: TRBD2
J: TRBJ2-7

DNA: TGTGCCAGCAGCCCCCCGGGACTAGTGGGGTTTGATGAGCAGTTCTTC
CDR3: CASSPPGLVGFDEQFF
size: few
V: TRBV7-9
D: TRBD2
J: TRBJ2-1

DNA: TGTGCCTGGATGGGGGCGGGGGCCATCGATACGCAGTATTTT
CDR3: CAWMGAGAIDTQYF
size: few
V: TRBV30
D: -
J: TRBJ2-3

DNA: TGCAGTGCTAGAGTCTCGGGACAGGTTAATTCACCCCTCCACTTT
CDR3: CSARVSGQVNSPLHF
size: -
V: TRBV20-1
D: TRBD1
J: TRBJ1-6

DNA: TGTGCCAGCAGTTTAGTTTTGTTACCCCAAGCCCAGTATTTT
CDR3: CASSLVLLPQAQYF
size: many
V: TRBV28
D: -
J: TRBJ2-3

DNA: TGTGCCAGCAGCCTACCGACTAGCGGGGGGCTAGATACGCAGTATTTT
CDR3: CASSLPTSGGLDTQYF
size: many
V: TRBV7-8
D: TRBD2
J: TRBJ2-3

DNA: TGTGCCAGCAGTTGGCAGGGGAGCACTGAAGCTTTCTTT
CDR3: CASSWQGSTEAFF
size: few
V: TRBV6-2/TRBV6-3
D: -
J: TRBJ1-1

DNA: TGTGCCAGCAGCCAAGATCCGGCAGGGGGGTTCAATCAGCCCCAGCATTTT
CDR3: CASSQDPAGGFNQPQHF
size: few
V: TRBV4-2
D: TRBD1
J: TRBJ1-5

DNA: TGCGCCAGCAGCCAAGATATAGGGACAGATACGCAGTATTTT
CDR3: CASSQDIGTDTQYF
size: -
V: TRBV4-3
D: -
J: TRBJ2-3

DNA: TGTGCCAGCAGCTTAGCGGGTGACAGGGGACACGAGCAGTACTTC
CDR3: CASSLAGDRGHEQYF
size: -
V: TRBV11-2
D: TRBD1
J: TRBJ2-7

DNA: TGTGCCAGCAGTTTCCAGCTGGGGGCAGATACGCAGTATTTT
CDR3: CASSFQLGADTQYF
size: -
V: TRBV12-3/TRBV12-4
D: -
J: TRBJ2-3

DNA: TGTGCCAGCAGTTACTCGGAGGGGTTAGAGACCCAGTACTTC
CDR3: CASSYSEGLETQYF
size: -
V: TRBV6-5
D: -
J: TRBJ2-5

DNA: TGTGCTAGCAGCTTAATACCAGGGGGATGGGGTCAGCCCCAGCATTTT
CDR3: CASSLIPGGWGQPQHF
size: few
V: TRBV7-7
D: TRBD1
J: TRBJ1-5

DNA: TGTGCCACCAGCACGGACAGGGGGTATGGCTATGGCTACACCTTC
CDR3: CATSTDRGYGYGYTF
size: few
V: TRBV15
D: TRBD1
J: TRBJ1-2

DNA: TGTGCCAGCAGTTTAGGGGGCGGGGGGGATACGCAGTATTTT
CDR3: CASSLGGGGDTQYF
size: -
V: TRBV27
D: TRBD2
J: TRBJ2-3

DNA: TGTGCTAGTGGTTTGGACAGGGGCCGATACGAGCAGTACTTC
CDR3: CASGLDRGRYEQYF
size: few
V: TRBV12-5
D: TRBD1
J: TRBJ2-7

DNA: TGCAGTGCTAGTTTCGGGAGGGCTCCAACTTACGAGCAGTACTTC
CDR3: CSASFGRAPTYEQYF
size: few
V: TRBV20-1
D: TRBD2
J: TRBJ2-7

DNA: TGTGCCAGCAGTTTTAGGCGCATCGGAAGGGCCACCAATCAGCCCCAGCATTTT
CDR3: CASSFRRIGRATNQPQHF
size: once
V: TRBV12-3/TRBV12-4
D: -
J: TRBJ1-5

DNA: TGCAGCGTCGAGACTAGCAATTCATACAATGAGCAGTTCTTC
CDR3: CSVETSNSYNEQFF
size: -
V: TRBV29-1
D: TRBD2
J: TRBJ2-1

DNA: TGTGCCAGCAGTCTAGGACAGGAGACCTACGAGCAGTACTTC
CDR3: CASSLGQETYEQYF
size: few
V: TRBV27
D: TRBD1
J: TRBJ2-7

DNA: TGTGCCAGCACCAGCTTTAACACCGGGGAGCTGTTTTTT
CDR3: CASTSFNTGELFF
size: few
V: TRBV4-2
D: -
J: TRBJ2-2

DNA: TGTGCCAGCAGTTACTCGAGGGTAGCGGGAGCAGGCACCGGGGAGCTGTTTTTT
CDR3: CASSYSRVAGAGTGELFF
size: many
V: TRBV6-5
D: TRBD2
J: TRBJ2-2

DNA: TGTGCCAGCAGCTCGACAGCGAACACTGAAGCTTTCTTT
CDR3: CASSSTANTEAFF
size: few
V: TRBV11-3
D: -
J: TRBJ1-1

DNA: TGTGCCAGCAGTCTACAGGGAACCAAAAACATTCAGTACTTC
CDR3: CASSLQGTKNIQYF
size: -
V: TRBV6-2/TRBV6-3
D: -
J: TRBJ2-4

DNA: TGTGCCAGCAGCTTAGGCAGAAACAATGAGCAGTTCTTC
CDR3: CASSLGRNNEQFF
size: many
V: TRBV7-9
D: -
J: TRBJ2-1

DNA: TGCGCCAGCAGCCAAGATTTCGTGCGGGAGATCACCTACGAGCAGTACTTC
CDR3: CASSQDFVREITYEQYF
size: few
V: TRBV4-3
D: TRBD2
J: TRBJ2-7

DNA: TGTGCCAGCAGCCCCGAGAGGGGAGGTGTGGAGACCCAGTACTTC
CDR3: CASSPERGGVETQYF
size: many
V: TRBV7-2
D: -
J: TRBJ2-5

DNA: TGTGCCAGCAGCTTAGCGGGAGGGGGAGGTGAGCAGTTCTTC
CDR3: CASSLAGGGGEQFF
size: many
V: TRBV7-6
D: -
J: TRBJ2-1

DNA: TGTGCCAGCAGCCCCATGGGGGGGGTGTTACAAGAGACCCAGTACTTC
CDR3: CASSPMGGVLQETQYF
size: -
V: TRBV7-6
D: TRBD2
J: TRBJ2-5

DNA: TGTGCCAGCAGCGTAGCGAGGTCAACAAGCACAGATACGCAGTATTTT
CDR3: CASSVARSTSTDTQYF
size: -
V: TRBV9
D: -
J: TRBJ2-3

DNA: TGTGCCACACGGGACAGGGGGTCCGCTAACTATGGCTACACCTTC
CDR3: CATRDRGSANYGYTF
size: few
V: TRBV24-1
D: TRBD1
J: TRBJ1-2

DNA: TGTGCCAGCAGCTTAGAGAGTATAGTATGGAGCTCCTACAATGAGCAGTTCTTC
CDR3: CASSLESIVWSSYNEQFF
size: -
V: TRBV11-2
D: -
J: TRBJ2-1

DNA: TGTGCCAGCAGCCAGACAGGGGGATACGGTCAGCCCCAGCATTTT
CDR3: CASSQTGGYGQPQHF
size: many
V: TRBV6-5
D: TRBD1
J: TRBJ1-5

DNA: TGTGCCAGCAGCTTGCCCCCGGGACAGGGTTCCTACGAGCAGTACTTC
CDR3: CASSLPPGQGSYEQYF
size: many
V: TRBV7-9
D: TRBD1
J: TRBJ2-7

DNA: TGTGCCAGCAGTCCAACCGTGGACCATGCTTTTGGCTACACCTTC
CDR3: CASSPTVDHAFGYTF
size: -
V: TRBV12-3/TRBV12-4
D: -
J: TRBJ1-2

DNA: TGTGCCAGCAGCTCCGACGGGTCAGGCTCCTACGAGCAGTACTTC
CDR3: CASSSDGSGSYEQYF
size: many
V: TRBV7-2
D: -
J: TRBJ2-7

DNA: TGTGCCAGCAGCGAAGGTACAGCGGGGGGAGCGTACCAAGAGACCCAGTACTTC
CDR3: CASSEGTAGGAYQETQYF
size: once
V: TRBV9
D: TRBD2
J: TRBJ2-5

DNA: TGTGCCATCAGGGCCCCGACGGCCTACGAGCAGTACTTC
CDR3: CAIRAPTAYEQYF
size: few
V: TRBV10-3
D: -
J: TRBJ2-7

DNA: TGTGCCAGCTCACCAGGCGATCCGGGTTACGAGCAGTACTTC
CDR3: CASSPGDPGYEQYF
size: few
V: TRBV18
D: -
J: TRBJ2-7